This T cell receptor beta chain is drawn from a study of OX40 agonist ivuxolimab in advanced cancers. Study at large: Three patients showed partial responses: one hepatocellular carcinoma and two cutaneous melanoma cases.

Germline lookup yields CDR1 MNHEY and CDR2 SMNVEV (reference sequence). There are 13 residues in the CDR3. Trimming left V 2 bases short and J 3 bases short, with 8 bases between. Findings of the study overall: Undetermined was the antigen specificity of the expanded peripheral T cells. Mean expanded clone counts were higher in CD8+ than CD4+ T cells.

Note on this clone: Its specificity is unknown.

The data were produced by immunoSEQ multiplex PCR, yet TCRdb's version contains in-frame clones alone and is incomplete. This sample has some 74,000 clones, with approximately 78% found just once. Sequencing was performed on CD4+ or CD8+ T cells sorted from blood, taken in a trial of the OX40 agonist ivuxolimab. V and J are TRBV27 and TRBJ2-7; unclear D gene. This TCR was sampled from an adult with an advanced solid tumor such as melanoma, head and neck, liver or kidney cancer. The DNA of the CDR3 is TGTGCCAGCAGTTTACTCCTAGGCTACGAGCAGTACTTC. It yields the protein CASSLLLGYEQYF.